The 30 T cell receptor beta chains presented below share a single source sample, sequenced in a study of cytomegalovirus exposure and HLA in healthy donors. PCR was performed using 60 Vbeta and 13 Jbeta primers. Using immunoSEQ multiplex PCR, the repertoire was profiled, and TCRdb retains in-frame clones only, with some absent. The sample lists 150,000 to 200,000 clones, 75% to 85% occurring once. Sequenced: PBMCs. The receptors stem from a girl aged 2 to 10 in good health and CMV-seropositive.

The chain couples TRBV6-1 to TRBJ1-5; TRBD1 agrees at 7 bases. The V gene's germline CDR1 is MNHNS and CDR2 SASEGT. This CDR3 is built from 15 residues. J lost 4 bases, V lost 2 bases, and 5 bases had no gene match. The CDR3 reads CASSERGGFNQPQHF. The CDR3 DNA follows: TGTGCCAGCAGTGAAAGAGGGGGCTTTAATCAGCCCCAGCATTTT.

Remarks on this clone: The germline gene is not matched at one end of the junction; a read error may be the cause. The chain carries TRBV15 and TRBJ1-4, with 8 bases matching TRBD1. The CDR3 covers 15 residues. Germline CDR1 is LNHNV and CDR2 is YYDKDF (reference sequence). CDR3 sequence: CATSRDRTGSEKLFF. The CDR3 bases are TGTGCCACCAGCCGAGACCGGACAGGGAGTGAAAAACTGTTTTTT.

This clone was seen a handful of times. The chain carries TRBV6-5 and TRBJ1-2; TRBD1 is a possible D gene (6 bases). Germline CDR1 MNHEY, CDR2 SVGAGI. The CDR3 length is 15 residues. Trimming took off 9 bases at V and 4 bases at J, with 21 bases between the two ends. CDR3 sequence (DNA): TGTGCCAGTAGGGGGGGCAGGTTAAAAAGCTATGGCTACACCTTC. As protein: CASRGGRLKSYGYTF.

The rearrangement joins TRBV7-9 to TRBJ2-2; tentatively, D is TRBD1 (6 bases). Trimming shortened V by 1 base and J by 0 bases, and 6 bases separated the two germline ends. The CDR3 has 15 residues. The germline V gene has CDR1 SEHNR and CDR2 FQNEAQ (reference sequence). The CDR3 sequence is CASSLEGANTGELFF. CDR3 bases: TGTGCCAGCAGCTTAGAGGGGGCGAACACCGGGGAGCTGTTTTTT.

The chain recombines TRBV14 with TRBJ2-7; TRBD2 is a possible D gene (5 bases). Germline V lookup: CDR1 SGHDN, CDR2 FVKESK. The CDR3 contains 13 residues. The ends were cut back, 1 base at V and 6 bases at J, with 10 bases in the middle. The CDR3 region has the DNA TGTGCCAGCAGCCAAGGTTCCCGGGGCGAGCAGTACTTC. Translated: CASSQGSRGEQYF.

This chain links TRBV6-5 with TRBJ2-7; D is possibly TRBD2 (6 bases). Germline lookup yields CDR1 MNHEY and CDR2 SVGAGI. Trimming took 6 bases from V and 1 from J, leaving 16 bases between them. The CDR3 is 15 amino acids. CDR3 DNA: TGTGCCAGCAGAAAGGGTAGGGACTCATCCTACGAGCAGTACTTC. This codes for CASRKGRDSSYEQYF.

This clone showed up just once. V is TRBV5-1 and J is TRBJ1-2, with TRBD1 matching 9 bases. From germline, CDR1 is SGHRS and CDR2 YFSETQ. The CDR3 extends over 16 amino acids. V lost 0 bases to trimming and J lost 0 bases; unmatched junction nucleotides: 3. CDR3 protein: CASSLGGTGTNYGYTF. As DNA, the CDR3 is TGCGCCAGCAGCTTGGGGGGGACAGGGACTAACTATGGCTACACCTTC. The full variable domain, rest sourced from reference TRBV5-1 and TRBJ1-2, is KAGVTQTPRYLIKTRGQQVTLSCSPISGHRSVSWYQQTPGQGLQFLFEYFSETQRNKGNFPGRFSGRQFSNSRSEMNVSTLELGDSALYLCASSLGGTGTNYGYTFGSGTRLTVV.

This sequence joins TRBV2 and TRBJ2-3; D is undetermined. V was cut by 6 bases and J by 6 bases, with 13 bases left in between. This CDR3 spans 13 amino acids. CDR1 and CDR2 from the germline V gene are SNHLY and FYNNEI. CDR3 nucleotide sequence: TGTGCCAGCAGCGTCTATCTTTCGGATACGCAGTATTTT. Translating gives CASSVYLSDTQYF. The full variable domain, with the rest looked up from reference TRBV2 and TRBJ2-3, is EPEVTQTPSHQVTQMGQEVILRCVPISNHLYFYWYRQILGQKVEFLVSFYNNEISEKSEIFDDQFSVERPDGSNFTLKIRSTKLEDSAMYFCASSVYLSDTQYFGPGTRLTVL.

The V and J genes are TRBV19 and TRBJ2-3; 9 positions agree with TRBD1. Per germline, CDR1 LNHDA and CDR2 SQIVND (reference sequence). The CDR3 sequence is 15 residues long. The V and J ends lost 5 bases and 3 bases, in that order; junction bases with no gene match: 6. CDR3 residues: CASSQIQGATDTQYF. CDR3 nucleotides: TGTGCCAGTAGTCAAATACAGGGGGCGACAGATACGCAGTATTTT.

Of note for this clone: Other nucleotide sequences in the sample specify the same CDR3. The chain uses TRBV9 and TRBJ1-1; D call uncertain. Germline CDR1 SGDLS, CDR2 YYNGEE. This CDR3 contains 13 residues. Deletions cut 0 bases from V and 3 bases from J, with 6 bases between. CDR3 DNA: TGTGCCAGCAGCGTAGGCGGGGACACTGAAGCTTTCTTT. Translated, it gives CASSVGGDTEAFF.

This chain connects TRBV29-1 to TRBJ2-6; TRBD2 might be the D (5 bases). The length of the CDR3 is 16 residues. Germline CDR1 and CDR2: SQVTM and ANQGSEA. V was shortened by 5 bases and J by 0 bases, with 14 bases between the two germline ends. The CDR3 here is CSVFGSGRSGANVLTF. CDR3 bases: TGCAGCGTTTTTGGGAGCGGCCGCTCTGGGGCCAACGTCCTGACTTTC.

The chain joins TRBV5-1 to TRBJ1-5; 9 bases are a match to TRBD1. V lost 4 bases and J lost 4; bases outside the gene matches: 3. The CDR3 has 14 amino acids. Germline values: CDR1 SGHRS, CDR2 YFSETQ. The CDR3 spells CASSPGQGNQPQHF. Here the CDR3 DNA reads TGCGCCAGCAGCCCAGGACAGGGGAATCAGCCCCAGCATTTT.

The chain uses TRBV5-1 and TRBJ2-2; TRBD2 aligns across 10 bases. Germline trimming cut 2 bases from V and 0 bases from J; bases unmatched to any gene: 1. The CDR3 has 16 amino acids. Germline V CDR1 and CDR2: SGHRS, YFSETQ. CDR3 DNA: TGCGCCAGCAGCTTAGGACTAGCGGCGAACACCGGGGAGCTGTTTTTT. This sequence encodes CASSLGLAANTGELFF.

The gene calls are TRBV30 and TRBJ2-3; D is perhaps TRBD2 (5 bases). This CDR3 is 14 amino acids long. Germline CDR1 GTSNPN, CDR2 SVGIG (reference sequence). V was trimmed by 4 bases and J by 2 bases, leaving 13 bases between them. This chain's CDR3 is CAWTLGALTDTQYF. The CDR3 bases are TGTGCCTGGACTCTGGGAGCCCTCACAGATACGCAGTATTTT.

V gene TRBV29-1 combines with J gene TRBJ1-1; D is undetermined. The CDR3 sequence is 13 residues long. With 7 bases removed from V and 8 bases from J, the gap between germline ends came to 20 bases. Germline V gene lookup returns CDR1 SQVTM and CDR2 ANQGSEA. Here the CDR3 reads CSAAGEPPREAFF. The CDR3 nucleotides read TGCAGCGCCGCCGGGGAACCGCCAAGAGAAGCTTTCTTT.

This chain connects TRBV29-1 to TRBJ1-1; D is unresolved. CDR1 SQVTM and CDR2 ANQGSEA come from the germline V gene. V lost 8 bases to trimming and J lost 4 bases, with 17 bases between them. CDR3 length: 13 amino acids. The chain's CDR3 is CSPRLYPGTEAFF. In DNA form, the CDR3 reads TGCAGCCCAAGACTCTACCCGGGCACTGAAGCTTTCTTT.

This sequence joins TRBV13 and TRBJ1-1; TRBD1 matches at 8 bases. The CDR3 has 14 residues. V shed 5 bases and J 11 bases; nucleotides not matched to a gene: 13. Looked up from germline, CDR1 is PRHDT and CDR2 is FYEKMQ (reference sequence). CDR3 region: CASSQTGALSDAFF. The CDR3, as DNA: TGTGCCAGCAGCCAGACAGGGGCGCTTTCAGACGCTTTCTTT.

The genes are TRBV7-9 and TRBJ2-3, with D perhaps matching TRBD2 (5 bases). Trimming removed 4 bases from V and 6 bases from J, with 14 bases in between. The CDR3 has 14 residues. In germline, CDR1 is SEHNR, CDR2 FQNEAQ (reference sequence). CDR3 nucleotide sequence: TGTGCCAGCAGCTGGGAGTCTAGGGAGGATACGCAGTATTTT. Amino acid sequence: CASSWESREDTQYF. Based on the CDR3 plus reference TRBV7-9 and TRBJ2-3, the full variable domain is DTGVSQNPRHKITKRGQNVTFRCDPISEHNRLYWYRQTLGQGPEFLTYFQNEAQLEKSRLLSDRFSAERPKGSFSTLEIQRTEQGDSAMYLCASSWESREDTQYFGPGTRLTVL.

The chain employs TRBV30 and TRBJ2-3; possibly TRBD1 for D (6 bases). V gave up 4 bases and J gave up 5 bases, with 22 bases separating them. The CDR3 covers 16 residues. Germline V gene sequence: CDR1 GTSNPN, CDR2 SVGIG (reference sequence). The CDR3 loop is CAWTSPHRGRIDTQYF. In nucleotides, the CDR3 is TGTGCCTGGACCTCTCCCCATAGGGGGAGAATAGATACGCAGTATTTT.

The V call is TRBV5-1, the J call TRBJ1-1; a possible D gene is TRBD1 (6 bases). Trimming removed 0 bases at V and 7 bases at J, with 10 bases between. The CDR3 extends over 13 amino acids. Per germline, CDR1 SGHRS and CDR2 YFSETQ. The CDR3 here is CASSLGQDLEAFF. CDR3 bases: TGCGCCAGCAGCTTGGGACAGGATCTTGAAGCTTTCTTT.

The chain uses TRBV28 and TRBJ2-1, with D uncertain. V was trimmed by 6 bases and J by 5 bases, leaving 8 bases between them. CDR3 length equals 12 residues. CDR1 and CDR2 (germline): MDHEN, SYDVKM. The CDR3 DNA follows: TGTGCCAGCAGCCGTAAAAACAATGAGCAGTTCTTC. Translation: CASSRKNNEQFF.

The rearrangement uses TRBV29-1 and TRBJ2-1, with D tentatively TRBD2 (6 bases). Trimming pared 6 bases from V and 4 bases from J, leaving 22 bases between. There are 16 residues in the CDR3. The germline V gene has CDR1 SQVTM and CDR2 ANQGSEA. The CDR3 is CSVSLPGRGFYNEQFF. The CDR3 nucleotides are TGCAGCGTGTCCCTCCCAGGACGGGGGTTTTACAATGAGCAGTTCTTC.

The chain is built from TRBV7-3 and TRBJ2-7; 11 bases fit TRBD2. The junction had 8 bases not matched to a gene; V was cut back by 3 bases and J by 4 bases. The CDR3 sequence is 16 residues long. Germline CDR1 SGHTA, CDR2 FQGTGA. The CDR3 sequence is CASSLELAGVSYEQYF. CDR3 DNA: TGTGCCAGCAGCTTGGAACTAGCGGGAGTTTCGTACGAGCAGTACTTC. The full variable domain, its missing parts supplied by reference TRBV7-3 and TRBJ2-7, is GAGVSQTPSNKVTEKGKYVELRCDPISGHTALYWYRQSLGQGPEFLIYFQGTGAADDSGLPNDRFFAVRPEGSVSTLKIQRTERGDSAVYLCASSLELAGVSYEQYFGPGTRLTVT.

The genes are TRBV9 and TRBJ1-5; 11 nucleotides match TRBD1. Germline V gene sequence: CDR1 SGDLS, CDR2 YYNGEE. The CDR3 totals 13 residues. The V gene end was trimmed by 3 bases and the J gene end by 11 bases; junction bases not matched to a gene: 4. CDR3 sequence (DNA): TGTGCCAGCAGCGCAGGGACAGGGGGAACCCAGCATTTT. Protein product: CASSAGTGGTQHF.

The V and J genes are TRBV7-9 and TRBJ2-2, with 8 bases lining up with TRBD1. The ends lost 5 bases at V and 5 bases at J; junction bases unmatched: 4. The CDR3 sequence is 14 residues long. Germline CDR1 SEHNR, CDR2 FQNEAQ (reference sequence). The CDR3: CASSRTGRTGELFF. The CDR3 DNA reads as TGTGCCAGCAGCCGGACAGGGCGGACCGGGGAGCTGTTTTTT.

This chain links TRBV2 with TRBJ1-1; no reliable D call. The length of the CDR3 is 12 residues. The V gene's germline CDR1 is SNHLY and CDR2 FYNNEI. Trimming stripped 8 bases from V and 1 base from J, with 8 bases between. CDR3 protein: CASSRWNTEAFF. CDR3 nucleotides: TGTGCCAGCTCGCGATGGAACACTGAAGCTTTCTTT.

The J gene is TRBJ2-3, the V gene TRBV5-8; D possibly corresponds to TRBD2 (6 bases). The CDR3 is made up of 14 amino acids. V lost 2 bases and J lost 7, with 14 bases in between. Germline V gives CDR1 SGHTS, CDR2 YDEGEE. The DNA for the CDR3 is TGTGCCAGCAGCTTATACCCCGGGGGAAATACGCAGTATTTT. Its protein is CASSLYPGGNTQYF.

The V call is TRBV15, the J call TRBJ2-7, with TRBD1 matching 10 bases. With 0 bases clipped from V and 3 bases from J, the junction kept 8 bases outside the gene matches. CDR3 length: 17 amino acids. Germline V gene sequence: CDR1 LNHNV, CDR2 YYDKDF (reference sequence). CDR3 residues: CATSRDPPGQGIYEQYF. CDR3 bases: TGTGCCACCAGCAGAGATCCCCCGGGACAGGGGATCTACGAGCAGTACTTC.

V usage is TRBV5-5 and J usage is TRBJ2-7; weak D call: TRBD2 (5 bases). Germline loops: CDR1 SGHKS, CDR2 YYEKEE (reference sequence). The CDR3 length is 14 residues. Trimming left V 0 bases short and J 4 bases short, with 11 bases between. This CDR3 is CASSLVAGGYEQYF. The CDR3 DNA reads as TGTGCCAGCAGCTTGGTGGCGGGCGGTTACGAGCAGTACTTC.

There are a few counts of this clone. The gene calls are TRBV10-3 and TRBJ1-2; weak D call: TRBD1 (6 bases). Germline CDR1 is ENHRY and CDR2 is SYGVKD. The CDR3 consists of 15 residues. V was shortened by 3 bases and J by 4 bases, with 15 bases between the two germline ends. As DNA, the CDR3 is TGTGCCATCAGTGAATTACAGGGTTTGGGCTATGGCTACACCTTC. It yields the protein CAISELQGLGYGYTF.